Listed below are T cell receptor beta chains from one sample, sequenced in a study of CD8+ T cells in alopecia areata. The protocol was immunoSEQ multiplex PCR, while the TCRdb copy is restricted to in-frame clones and leaves out a portion. The sample lists approximately 43,000 clones; just over 65% were seen once. Sequencing used CD8+ T cells sorted from blood, obtained at week 4, from a patient treated with tofacitinib. Every receptor here comes from a human donor with alopecia areata. Both conserved end residues are trimmed from each CDR3.

TRBV6-5	TRBJ1-1	ASSSQGTATEAF
TRBV29-1	TRBJ1-1	SVDEGSSEAF
TRBV11-2	TRBJ2-7	ASSLETVYEQY
TRBV19	TRBJ2-7	ASSPRTGAVRYEQY
TRBV10-2	TRBJ2-4	ASSGRPDY
TRBV6-6	TRBJ1-1	ASRTGAEAF
TRBV29-1	TRBJ2-5	SVEQGFEETQY
TRBV29-1	TRBJ2-5	SVDLQETQY
TRBV29-1	TRBJ1-2	SALDTVGGYT
TRBV13	TRBJ2-2	ASSLVSASTGELF
TRBV29-1	TRBJ2-7	SVLGGSKEQY
TRBV2	TRBJ2-7	ASIRGEPGEQY
TRBV7-6	TRBJ2-3	ASSLDSGTDTQY
TRBV7-2	TRBJ2-7	ASSLLASGWYEQY
TRBV29-1	TRBJ2-1	SVDRRTGVDEQF
TRBV4-1	TRBJ1-6	ASSQSPQGNSPLH
TRBV2	TRBJ2-7	ASSGSSYEQY
TRBV29-1	TRBJ1-1	SVLTGALGTEAF
TRBV29-1	TRBJ1-2	SVSLGKDYGYT
TRBV27	TRBJ2-1	ASTLGGGYNEQF
TRBV7-9	TRBJ2-3	ASSAPNTDTQY
TRBV29-1	TRBJ1-1	SAEGQVPEAF
TRBV4-3	TRBJ2-1	ASSPDRDFRNEQF
TRBV29-1	TRBJ2-2	SGTGTGGSGELF
TRBV15	TRBJ2-2	ATSRDSGGETGELF
TRBV25-1	TRBJ2-5	ATQVGRETQY
TRBV7-9	TRBJ2-1	ASMETRGYNEQF
TRBV2	TRBJ2-7	ATPIGRGEGEQY
TRBV30	TRBJ2-3	AWTPPGSGDTDTQY
TRBV5-1	TRBJ2-7	ASGDTPYEQY
TRBV9	TRBJ1-6	ASSAGIGGQGNSPLH